The rows below give T cell receptor beta chains drawn from one sample of a study of shared clonotypes between healthy human individuals. Measured with immunoSEQ multiplex PCR; TCRdb has only the in-frame clones, and not every one. In the table there are about 990,000 clones, about 80% of which are singletons. The source material was memory CD4+ T cells from PBMCs. The receptors originated from a man in his late teens or twenties in good health. Some clones in this sample may be carry-over from other donors' samples. CDR3s include the opening cysteine and the closing phenylalanine or tryptophan. Each record gives: V gene, CDR3 length, J gene, clone size, D gene, CDR3 protein. A D gene is named only where the DNA matches it firmly. Only some rows state a clone size, as once, few, many or a class for expanded clones.

v_call: TRBV4-1; cdr3_length: 14; j_call: TRBJ1-2; clone_size: .; d_call: .; cdr3_aa: CASSHLGQSAGYTF
v_call: TRBV27; cdr3_length: 14; j_call: TRBJ2-2; clone_size: few; d_call: .; cdr3_aa: CASSLFRDTGELFF
v_call: TRBV7-7; cdr3_length: 13; j_call: TRBJ2-5; clone_size: few; d_call: .; cdr3_aa: CASSPGLPETQYF
v_call: TRBV6-6; cdr3_length: 15; j_call: TRBJ2-7; clone_size: .; d_call: .; cdr3_aa: CASSLARGETYEQYF
v_call: TRBV5-1; cdr3_length: 14; j_call: TRBJ2-7; clone_size: .; d_call: .; cdr3_aa: CASSPGGGVYEQYF
v_call: TRBV28; cdr3_length: 13; j_call: TRBJ2-7; clone_size: once; d_call: .; cdr3_aa: CASSLRTAAEQYF
v_call: TRBV7-2; cdr3_length: 15; j_call: TRBJ1-2; clone_size: .; d_call: TRBD1; cdr3_aa: CASSSQGQTLFGYTF
v_call: TRBV30; cdr3_length: 12; j_call: TRBJ2-4; clone_size: many; d_call: .; cdr3_aa: CAWAGQTNIQYF
v_call: TRBV18; cdr3_length: 15; j_call: TRBJ1-5; clone_size: few; d_call: TRBD1; cdr3_aa: CASSPTGVRDQPQHF
v_call: TRBV29-1; cdr3_length: 14; j_call: TRBJ2-3; clone_size: .; d_call: .; cdr3_aa: CSVEVGGYTDTQYF
v_call: TRBV5-1; cdr3_length: 17; j_call: TRBJ2-5; clone_size: once; d_call: TRBD1; cdr3_aa: CASSSGTGGAKAETQYF
v_call: TRBV21-1; cdr3_length: 13; j_call: TRBJ2-7; clone_size: .; d_call: .; cdr3_aa: CASKRTSGDEQYF
v_call: TRBV5-4; cdr3_length: 16; j_call: TRBJ2-5; clone_size: .; d_call: TRBD2; cdr3_aa: CASSTGLAGVQETQYF
v_call: TRBV28; cdr3_length: 10; j_call: TRBJ2-5; clone_size: .; d_call: .; cdr3_aa: CASKSETQYF
v_call: TRBV11-3; cdr3_length: 15; j_call: .; clone_size: .; d_call: TRBD1; cdr3_aa: CASRPTGLFPYEQYF
v_call: TRBV2; cdr3_length: 14; j_call: TRBJ2-7; clone_size: .; d_call: .; cdr3_aa: CASSDGLGHYEQYF
v_call: TRBV20-1; cdr3_length: 11; j_call: TRBJ1-4; clone_size: .; d_call: .; cdr3_aa: CSAGTDEKLFF
v_call: TRBV7-9; cdr3_length: 16; j_call: TRBJ1-2; clone_size: few; d_call: TRBD1; cdr3_aa: CASSLVHLGQGGGYTF
v_call: TRBV20-1; cdr3_length: 11; j_call: TRBJ1-1; clone_size: few; d_call: .; cdr3_aa: CSAWGNTEAFF
v_call: TRBV6-6; cdr3_length: 15; j_call: TRBJ1-5; clone_size: .; d_call: TRBD1; cdr3_aa: CASIRGQAGNQPQHF
v_call: TRBV5-1; cdr3_length: 17; j_call: TRBJ1-4; clone_size: few; d_call: .; cdr3_aa: CASSFFRNNESKEKLFF
v_call: TRBV6-5; cdr3_length: 13; j_call: TRBJ2-5; clone_size: few; d_call: TRBD2; cdr3_aa: CASRTSGGETQYF
v_call: TRBV19; cdr3_length: 15; j_call: TRBJ2-5; clone_size: .; d_call: .; cdr3_aa: CARRGSAGRRETQYF
v_call: TRBV5-4; cdr3_length: 13; j_call: TRBJ1-5; clone_size: .; d_call: .; cdr3_aa: CASSPGGNQPQHF
v_call: TRBV18; cdr3_length: 18; j_call: TRBJ2-6; clone_size: .; d_call: TRBD1; cdr3_aa: CASSSRTGGSSGANVLTF
v_call: TRBV5-1; cdr3_length: 14; j_call: TRBJ2-2; clone_size: .; d_call: .; cdr3_aa: CASSPNRVPGELFF
v_call: TRBV29-1; cdr3_length: 13; j_call: TRBJ2-5; clone_size: once; d_call: .; cdr3_aa: CSVGVGRGETQYF
v_call: TRBV7-8; cdr3_length: 14; j_call: TRBJ1-5; clone_size: .; d_call: .; cdr3_aa: CASSLESFSQPQHF
v_call: TRBV10-3; cdr3_length: 15; j_call: TRBJ2-5; clone_size: .; d_call: TRBD2; cdr3_aa: CAISGGGRAQETQYF
v_call: TRBV5-6; cdr3_length: 13; j_call: TRBJ2-7; clone_size: .; d_call: TRBD1; cdr3_aa: CASSLRTGEIQYF
v_call: TRBV7-8; cdr3_length: 16; j_call: TRBJ2-5; clone_size: .; d_call: .; cdr3_aa: CASGPIRQKVQETQYF
v_call: TRBV28; cdr3_length: 13; j_call: TRBJ2-1; clone_size: .; d_call: .; cdr3_aa: CASTTGEDNEQFF
v_call: TRBV29-1; cdr3_length: 12; j_call: TRBJ2-3; clone_size: .; d_call: .; cdr3_aa: CSVGTSTDTQYF
v_call: TRBV7-9; cdr3_length: 14; j_call: TRBJ1-1; clone_size: .; d_call: .; cdr3_aa: CASSLGVTGTEAFF
v_call: TRBV10-2; cdr3_length: 17; j_call: TRBJ2-7; clone_size: .; d_call: TRBD2; cdr3_aa: CASIWRGNPSKVYEQYF
v_call: TRBV2; cdr3_length: 14; j_call: TRBJ1-5; clone_size: .; d_call: .; cdr3_aa: CASSEGSSNQPQHF
v_call: TRBV5-1; cdr3_length: 15; j_call: TRBJ2-7; clone_size: .; d_call: .; cdr3_aa: CASSPPTPPAYEQYF
v_call: TRBV5-1; cdr3_length: 14; j_call: TRBJ1-2; clone_size: .; d_call: .; cdr3_aa: CASSLEGFSYGYTF
v_call: TRBV6-4; cdr3_length: 16; j_call: TRBJ1-2; clone_size: .; d_call: TRBD1; cdr3_aa: CASSVSGTGGVGGYTF
v_call: TRBV6-5; cdr3_length: 13; j_call: TRBJ2-7; clone_size: .; d_call: TRBD1; cdr3_aa: CASRTGGAYEQYF
v_call: TRBV5-1; cdr3_length: 16; j_call: TRBJ1-5; clone_size: .; d_call: TRBD1; cdr3_aa: CASSLGTGKNNQPQHF
v_call: TRBV7-9; cdr3_length: 14; j_call: TRBJ2-5; clone_size: once; d_call: .; cdr3_aa: CASSLSGTKETQYF
v_call: TRBV29-1; cdr3_length: 14; j_call: TRBJ2-1; clone_size: .; d_call: TRBD2; cdr3_aa: CSGAGTSGRNEQFF
v_call: TRBV5-1; cdr3_length: 14; j_call: TRBJ1-5; clone_size: .; d_call: .; cdr3_aa: CASSFVGGDQPQHF
v_call: TRBV5-4; cdr3_length: 15; j_call: TRBJ2-3; clone_size: few; d_call: TRBD2; cdr3_aa: CASSIPGLAADTQYF
v_call: TRBV11-2; cdr3_length: 16; j_call: TRBJ1-2; clone_size: .; d_call: .; cdr3_aa: CASSQTSGRVNYGYTF
v_call: TRBV7-9; cdr3_length: 11; j_call: TRBJ1-5; clone_size: .; d_call: .; cdr3_aa: CASTGGGTQHF
v_call: TRBV5-1; cdr3_length: 13; j_call: TRBJ2-5; clone_size: once; d_call: .; cdr3_aa: CASRTGTQETQYF
v_call: TRBV29-1; cdr3_length: 11; j_call: TRBJ1-1; clone_size: .; d_call: .; cdr3_aa: CSARWDTEAFF
v_call: TRBV7-2; cdr3_length: 14; j_call: TRBJ1-4; clone_size: .; d_call: .; cdr3_aa: CASRFGQADEKLFF
v_call: TRBV27; cdr3_length: 15; j_call: TRBJ1-1; clone_size: .; d_call: .; cdr3_aa: CASSLWGSGGTEAFF
v_call: TRBV5-6; cdr3_length: 14; j_call: TRBJ1-5; clone_size: .; d_call: .; cdr3_aa: CASSLSGDNQPQHF
v_call: TRBV6-6; cdr3_length: 15; j_call: TRBJ2-1; clone_size: .; d_call: .; cdr3_aa: CASSLVGSSYNEQFF
v_call: TRBV28; cdr3_length: 14; j_call: TRBJ1-1; clone_size: .; d_call: .; cdr3_aa: CASSPPRDSGEAFF
v_call: TRBV2; cdr3_length: 14; j_call: TRBJ1-3; clone_size: .; d_call: .; cdr3_aa: CASSLDGLRNTIYF
v_call: TRBV19; cdr3_length: 14; j_call: TRBJ2-4; clone_size: .; d_call: .; cdr3_aa: CASSRDSTKNIQYF
v_call: TRBV25-1; cdr3_length: 14; j_call: TRBJ1-3; clone_size: .; d_call: .; cdr3_aa: CASSSVSSGNTIYF